The clone carrying this T cell receptor (beta chain) showed up just once. The assay was immunoSEQ multiplex PCR, and TCRdb's table has in-frame clones only and misses some. Here the sample spans fewer than 500,000 clones, 75% to 90% being singletons. This sample was taken from a study of blood T cell repertoires in COVID-19. Per the germline V gene, CDR1 is SGHAT and CDR2 is FQNNGV. Trimming removed 0 bases at V and 5 bases at J, with 8 bases between. The CDR3 spans 14 residues. Donors in Cohort 3 counted as recovered after two negative PCRs, clearance, or symptom resolution. Material for sequencing was PBMCs or T cells enriched from blood (not recorded which). V and J are TRBV11-2 and TRBJ2-1, with a tentative D call TRBD2 (6 bases). This TCR derives from a woman in her late teens or twenties who had recovered from COVID-19. The CDR3 DNA sequence: TGTGCCAGCAGCTTAGATCCTAGCGACAATGAGCAGTTCTTC. Amino acid sequence: CASSLDPSDNEQFF.